Listed below are T cell receptor beta chains from one sample, sequenced in a study of blood T cell repertoires in COVID-19. Here immunoSEQ multiplex PCR was the method, and the copy in TCRdb shows in-frame clones only, minus some. The sample has 70,000 to 80,000 clones; approximately 89% are singletons. Specimen: peripheral blood. The source is a woman older than 75 with active or convalescent COVID-19. CDR3s include the opening cysteine and the closing phenylalanine or tryptophan.

V gene: TRBV5-6
CDR3 protein: CASSLRGVVSGNTIYF

V gene: TRBV9
CDR3 protein: CASSDPYSDEQYF

V gene: TRBV18
CDR3 protein: CASSPGGAGHKNIQYF

V gene: TRBV29-1
CDR3 protein: CSVQMGTQGSTFF

V gene: TRBV5-5
CDR3 protein: CASSSTGTGRGETQYF

V gene: TRBV5-1
CDR3 protein: CASSLGTVNSPLHF

V gene: TRBV11-3
CDR3 protein: CPPRGGRADTQYF

V gene: TRBV7-6
CDR3 protein: CASSLGAGNANTGELFF

V gene: TRBV7-3
CDR3 protein: CASSPSGGATDTQYF

V gene: TRBV7-2
CDR3 protein: CASSSLTSTDTQYF

V gene: TRBV29-1
CDR3 protein: CSAEGIGRGYTF